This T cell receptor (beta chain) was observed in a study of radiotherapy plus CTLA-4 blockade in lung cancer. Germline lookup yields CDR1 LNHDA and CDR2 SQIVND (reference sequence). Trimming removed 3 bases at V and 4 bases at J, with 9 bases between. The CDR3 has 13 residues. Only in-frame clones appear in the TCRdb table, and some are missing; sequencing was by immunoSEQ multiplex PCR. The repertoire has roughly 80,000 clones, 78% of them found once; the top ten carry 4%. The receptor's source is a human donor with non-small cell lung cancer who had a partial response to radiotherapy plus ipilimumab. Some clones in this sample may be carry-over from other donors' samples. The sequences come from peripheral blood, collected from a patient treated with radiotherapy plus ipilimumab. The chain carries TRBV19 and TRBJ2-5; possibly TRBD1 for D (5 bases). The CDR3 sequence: CASSMTDRETQYF. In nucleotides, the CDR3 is TGTGCCAGTAGTATGACAGACAGAGAGACCCAGTACTTC.